Presented here are 26 T cell receptor beta chains from one specimen sequenced in a study of control samples from healthy donors and cancer patients. Assay: immunoSEQ multiplex PCR; the TCRdb copy retains only in-frame clones and omits some. Among approximately 110,000 clones listed, just over 90% were seen once. The sequencing sample was made of blood. Every receptor here comes from a woman between 18 and 30 years old in good health.

The rearrangement links TRBV3-1 (or the pseudogene TRBV3-2) to TRBJ1-4; a possible D gene is TRBD1 (5 bases). CDR1 LGHDT and CDR2 YNNKEL come from the germline V gene (reference sequence). The V and J ends lost 1 base and 8 bases respectively, with 17 bases between them. This CDR3 has 16 amino acids. CDR3 residues: CASSQVFGGCEEKLFF. CDR3 bases: TGTGCCAGCAGCCAAGTTTTTGGGGGTTGCGAGGAAAAACTGTTTTTT.

V gene TRBV19 combines with J gene TRBJ1-1; no clear D. V shed 1 base and J shed 8 bases, with 8 bases lying between them. Germline V gene sequence: CDR1 LNHDA, CDR2 SQIVND (reference sequence). The CDR3 length is 12 residues. CDR3 amino acids: CASSIAGREAFF. CDR3 DNA sequence: TGTGCCAGTAGTATAGCTGGGAGAGAAGCTTTCTTT.

The rearrangement uses TRBV7-2 and TRBJ2-7; D gene uncertain. The V gene lost 2 bases and the J gene lost 3 bases, with 5 bases spanning the gap. Germline CDR1 is SGHTA and CDR2 is FQGNSA. The length of the CDR3 is 12 residues. The CDR3 nucleotides read TGTGCCAGCAGCTTAAAGGGCTACGAGCAGTACTTC. Protein product: CASSLKGYEQYF.

V and J are TRBV28 and TRBJ2-3; D unresolved. This CDR3 spans 18 amino acids. Looked up from germline, CDR1 is MDHEN and CDR2 is SYDVKM. V was pared by 3 bases and J by 1 base, with 20 bases between. The CDR3 here is CASSFGFLPLRGTDTQYF. The CDR3 nucleotides read TGTGCCAGCAGTTTCGGTTTTCTACCCTTACGGGGCACAGATACGCAGTATTTT.

V usage is TRBV3-1 (or the pseudogene TRBV3-2) and J usage is TRBJ2-1; D gene ambiguous. The germline CDR1 and CDR2 sequences are LGHDT and YNNKEL (reference sequence). This CDR3 region has 9 residues. Trimming cost V 5 bases and J 11 bases, with 4 bases left between them. CDR3 residues: CASSMQQFF. The CDR3 DNA sequence: TGTGCCAGCAGCATGCAGCAGTTCTTC.

The rearrangement joins TRBV7-8 to TRBJ2-3, with D hard to call. V was trimmed by 3 bases and J by 2 bases, leaving 9 bases between them. This CDR3 has 14 amino acids. Germline-derived CDR1 and CDR2 are SGHVS and FQNEAQ. The CDR3 protein is CASSLSRYTDTQYF. CDR3 bases: TGTGCCAGCAGCTTGAGCCGATACACAGATACGCAGTATTTT. Together with reference TRBV7-8 and TRBJ2-3, the CDR3 gives the full variable domain: GAGVSQSPRYKVAKRGQDVALRCDPISGHVSLFWYQQALGQGPEFLTYFQNEAQLDKSGLPSDRFFAERPEGSVSTLKIQRTQQEDSAVYLCASSLSRYTDTQYFGPGTRLTVL.

The chain joins TRBV7-6 to TRBJ2-5, with D possibly being TRBD2 (6 bases). This CDR3 has 17 amino acids. The germline gives CDR1 SGHVS, CDR2 FNYEAQ. The V gene lost 1 base and the J gene lost 0 bases, with 15 bases spanning the gap. DNA for the CDR3: TGTGCCAGCAGCTTAGGGGTACTTGCGGGGTACCAAGAGACCCAGTACTTC. Its translation: CASSLGVLAGYQETQYF.

The rearrangement uses TRBV4-3 and TRBJ2-2, with TRBD2 as a possible D gene (5 bases). The CDR3 totals 14 residues. V lost 4 bases and J lost 1, with 7 bases in between. Looked up from germline, CDR1 is LGHNA and CDR2 is YSLEER. For the CDR3, the DNA is TGCGCCAGCAGCCCCGGACTGAACACCGGGGAGCTGTTTTTT. Its protein is CASSPGLNTGELFF.

This clone has a single count. The rearrangement links TRBV24-1 to TRBJ2-2, with no clear D. Per germline, CDR1 KGHDR and CDR2 SFDVKD. The length of the CDR3 is 16 residues. V was pared by 1 base and J by 5 bases, with 13 bases between. CDR3: CATSDFSRAKTGELFF. CDR3 in DNA: TGTGCCACCAGTGATTTTAGCAGAGCCAAAACCGGGGAGCTGTTTTTT.

The V gene is TRBV28, the J gene TRBJ2-7; possibly TRBD1 for D (5 bases). V dropped 9 bases and J dropped 0 bases, with 15 bases sitting between them. The CDR3 is made up of 14 amino acids. Germline CDR1 is MDHEN and CDR2 is SYDVKM. The CDR3 here is CASLRGDNSYEQYF. CDR3 DNA sequence: TGTGCCAGTTTAAGGGGTGATAACTCCTACGAGCAGTACTTC. The full variable domain, in which reference TRBV28 and TRBJ2-7 provide the parts outside the CDR3, is DVKVTQSSRYLVKRTGEKVFLECVQDMDHENMFWYRQDPGLGLRLIYFSYDVKMKEKGDIPEGYSVSREKKERFSLILESASTNQTSMYLCASLRGDNSYEQYFGPGTRLTVT.

Here the CDR3 DNA reads TGTGCCAGCAGCTCCAGTCAGGGAGAGACCCAGTACTTC. Translation: CASSSSQGETQYF. The chain couples TRBV11-2 to TRBJ2-5; weak D call: TRBD1 (5 bases). Germline CDR1 and CDR2: SGHAT and FQNNGV. The CDR3 is 13 residues long. Trimming cost V 4 bases and J 4 bases, with 10 bases left between them.

This chain connects TRBV7-9 to TRBJ2-7, with D possibly matching TRBD2 (6 bases). In germline, CDR1 is SEHNR, CDR2 FQNEAQ (reference sequence). CDR3 length: 15 amino acids. V lost 5 bases and J lost 2, with 16 bases in between. The CDR3 DNA follows: TGTGCCAGCAGCACAGACGGGGGTGGGGCCTACGAGCAGTACTTC. It is translated as CASSTDGGGAYEQYF.

This sequence joins TRBV4-3 and TRBJ1-2, with TRBD1 matching over 12 bases. Germline assignment: CDR1 LGHNA and CDR2 YSLEER. V gave up 4 bases and J gave up 8 bases; unmatched junction bases: 2. This CDR3 has 13 residues. In DNA form, the CDR3 reads TGCGCCAGCAGCCGGGACAGGGGGCACGGCTACACCTTC. Translated, it gives CASSRDRGHGYTF.

This chain joins TRBV6-5 and TRBJ1-4, with D unclear. CDR1 and CDR2 (germline): MNHEY, SVGAGI. Between the trimmed V and J ends, which lost 3 bases and 5 bases, there was a span of 13 bases. CDR3 length: 15 amino acids. CDR3: CASSYDGAQNEKLFF. CDR3 sequence (DNA): TGTGCCAGCAGTTATGATGGAGCCCAGAATGAAAAACTGTTTTTT.

The V gene is TRBV2, the J gene TRBJ2-7; D possibly corresponds to TRBD2 (7 bases). Germline assignment: CDR1 SNHLY and CDR2 FYNNEI. The CDR3 length is 12 residues. The V end was cut by 7 bases, the J end by 6 bases, with 13 bases between. For the CDR3, the DNA is TGTGCCAGCACCCAAGGGGGGGTCGAGCAGTACTTC. Translated: CASTQGGVEQYF.

A single count supports this clone. The chain recombines TRBV27 with TRBJ2-5; TRBD1 agrees at 10 bases. Germline CDR1 and CDR2: MNHEY and SMNVEV (reference sequence). This CDR3 is 13 amino acids long. Unmatched junction bases numbered 2, after V lost 6 bases and J lost 4 bases. The CDR3 loop is CASRRTGGETQYF. The CDR3, as DNA: TGTGCCAGCAGGAGGACAGGGGGAGAGACCCAGTACTTC.

The count of this clone is one. The gene calls are TRBV28 and TRBJ2-1; D is undetermined. The germline V and J ends were trimmed by 3 bases and 5 bases, with 8 bases remaining between them. This CDR3 comprises 13 residues. Germline V gives CDR1 MDHEN, CDR2 SYDVKM. The CDR3 loop is CASSLGKNNEQFF. The CDR3 DNA is TGTGCCAGCAGTTTGGGCAAAAACAATGAGCAGTTCTTC.

The rearrangement links TRBV19 to TRBJ2-2; 8 bases are shared with TRBD2. Trimming took 3 bases from V and 4 from J; bases not matched to a gene: 7. CDR3 length equals 16 residues. Germline V gene lookup returns CDR1 LNHDA and CDR2 SQIVND (reference sequence). CDR3 sequence (DNA): TGTGCCAGTAGTATGAGCGGGGGCGGGGGCACCGGGGAGCTGTTTTTT. It codes for CASSMSGGGGTGELFF.

V is TRBV6-2 or TRBV6-3 and J is TRBJ1-1; TRBD1 aligns across 10 bases. CDR1 is MNHEY, CDR2 SVGEGT, per germline. V shed 6 bases, J shed 12 bases, and the junction held 16 bases outside the gene matches. This CDR3 region has 15 residues. CDR3 region: CASSPTGTGVLNTFF. CDR3 coding DNA: TGTGCCAGCAGCCCCACCGGGACAGGGGTCCTGAATACTTTCTTT.

This chain links TRBV21-1 with TRBJ2-7; TRBD1 is the table's D call and was not checked against the DNA. TRBV21-1 is assigned pseudogene status. The CDR3 has 13 amino acids. As DNA, the CDR3 is TGTGCCAGCAGCAAAAACAGGGCCGGCGAGCAGTACTTC. Its translation is CASSKNRAGEQYF.

The V and J genes are TRBV24-1 and TRBJ2-1; TRBD2 aligns across 7 bases. Germline loops: CDR1 KGHDR, CDR2 SFDVKD. With 4 bases clipped from V and 5 bases from J, the junction kept 13 bases outside the gene matches. This CDR3 spans 17 amino acids. CDR3 protein: CATSDLDTSGNNNEQFF. The CDR3 DNA sequence: TGTGCCACCAGTGACCTCGATACCAGCGGGAATAACAATGAGCAGTTCTTC.

J is TRBJ2-5 and V is TRBV29-1, with D unresolved. Germline-derived CDR1 and CDR2 are SQVTM and ANQGSEA. The CDR3 sequence is 13 residues long. V was shortened by 0 bases and J by 2 bases, with 7 bases between the two germline ends. CDR3 nucleotide sequence: TGCAGCGTTGAAGATAGACTTCAAGAGACCCAGTACTTC. Amino acid sequence: CSVEDRLQETQYF.

This CDR3 reads CASSNGRRNTEAFF. Here the CDR3 DNA reads TGTGCCAGTAGTAATGGACGGAGGAACACTGAAGCTTTCTTT. V and J are TRBV19 and TRBJ1-1; no reliable D call. V was pared by 4 bases and J by 1 base, with 10 bases between. This CDR3 is 14 amino acids long. Germline lookup yields CDR1 LNHDA and CDR2 SQIVND (reference sequence).

This chain connects TRBV6-2 or TRBV6-3 to TRBJ2-6; D unresolved. Trimming left V 6 bases short and J 0 bases short, with 9 bases between. CDR1 and CDR2 from the germline V gene are MNHEY and SVGEGT. This CDR3 spans 15 amino acids. CDR3 nucleotides: TGTGCCAGCAGCGACGACGGCTCTGGGGCCAACGTCCTGACTTTC. This sequence encodes CASSDDGSGANVLTF.

The rearrangement uses TRBV5-4 and TRBJ2-5; 12 nucleotides match TRBD2. The ends lost 6 bases at V and 1 base at J; junction bases unmatched: 4. The germline V gene encodes CDR1 SGHNT and CDR2 YYREEE (reference sequence). The CDR3 loop spans 15 amino acids. CDR3 in amino acids: CASTLTSGGQETQYF. The CDR3 region has the DNA TGTGCCAGCACCCTGACTAGCGGGGGCCAAGAGACCCAGTACTTC.

This clone was seen just once. The chain is built from TRBV18 and TRBJ1-3; unclear D gene. The V gene lost 3 bases and the J gene lost 1 base, with 7 bases spanning the gap. The CDR3 has 14 amino acids. Germline V lookup: CDR1 KGHSH, CDR2 LQKENI. CDR3 in amino acids: CASSPGRSGNTIYF. DNA for the CDR3: TGTGCCAGCTCACCGGGCCGGTCTGGAAACACCATATATTTT.